The 20 T cell receptor beta chains presented below share a single source sample, sequenced in a study of T cell changes during pregnancy in multiple sclerosis. Measured with immunoSEQ multiplex PCR; TCRdb has only the in-frame clones, and not every one. The sample shows about 92,000 clones, approximately 92% of them seen only once. Sequenced material: peripheral blood, taken in the first trimester of pregnancy. The source is a female donor with multiple sclerosis, enrolled in a pregnancy study.

The chain couples TRBV4-3 to TRBJ2-2; 12 bases agree with TRBD2. Germline assignment: CDR1 LGHNA and CDR2 YSLEER. The CDR3 totals 19 residues. J gave up 2 bases and V 1 base, and 8 bases lay outside the gene matches. The chain's CDR3 is CASSQGLAGAGINTGELFF. Written as DNA, the CDR3 is TGCGCCAGCAGCCAAGGACTAGCGGGAGCGGGGATTAACACCGGGGAGCTGTTTTTT.

Turning to this clone: This sample also contains other DNA sequences that code for the same CDR3. In nucleotides, the CDR3 is TGTGCCAGCAGCCAAGCCAGCGGGAGTTCCTACGAGCAGTACTTC. This gives the protein CASSQASGSSYEQYF. The gene calls are TRBV4-2 and TRBJ2-7; 8 nucleotides align to TRBD2. The germline V gene has CDR1 LGHNA and CDR2 YNFKEQ. This CDR3 has 15 amino acids. With V trimmed by 1 base and J by 1 base, 3 bases remained unmatched.

V usage is TRBV7-2 and J usage is TRBJ2-7; D gene ambiguous. The ends were cut back, 5 bases at V and 0 bases at J, with 5 bases in the middle. The CDR3 loop spans 12 amino acids. The germline V gene encodes CDR1 SGHTA and CDR2 FQGNSA. This CDR3 is CASSLSSYEQYF. The CDR3 coding sequence is TGTGCCAGCAGCCTCAGCTCCTACGAGCAGTACTTC. Supplemented by reference TRBV7-2 and TRBJ2-7, the full variable domain reads GAGVSQSPSNKVTEKGKDVELRCDPISGHTALYWYRQSLGQGLEFLIYFQGNSAPDKSGLPSDRFSAERTGGSVSTLTIQRTQQEDSAVYLCASSLSSYEQYFGPGTRLTVT.

The V and J genes are TRBV9 and TRBJ2-3, with D perhaps matching TRBD1 (5 bases). The length of the CDR3 is 16 residues. Looked up from germline, CDR1 is SGDLS and CDR2 is YYNGEE. V was clipped by 0 bases and J by 1 base, with 12 bases between them. For the CDR3, the DNA is TGTGCCAGCAGCGTAGAAAGGGGCTCGGGCACAGATACGCAGTATTTT. Its protein product is CASSVERGSGTDTQYF.

The gene calls are TRBV9 and TRBJ2-3, with D tentatively TRBD2 (5 bases). CDR3 length equals 13 residues. Trimming removed 6 bases at V and 4 bases at J, with 12 bases between. Per the germline V gene, CDR1 is SGDLS and CDR2 is YYNGEE. This CDR3 reads CASKGVTSDTQYF. The CDR3 DNA reads as TGTGCCAGCAAGGGAGTAACTTCAGATACGCAGTATTTT.

In DNA form, the CDR3 reads TGTGCCATCAGTTCCCTAAGAGGTTCCCACACAGATACGCAGTATTTT. Its protein product is CAISSLRGSHTDTQYF. V and J are TRBV10-3 and TRBJ2-3; D is undetermined. CDR1 is ENHRY, CDR2 SYGVKD, per germline. V shed 5 bases and J shed 2 bases, with 17 bases lying between them. This CDR3 spans 16 amino acids.

This chain links TRBV4-1 with TRBJ2-3; tentatively, D is TRBD2 (6 bases). Germline CDR1 and CDR2: MGHRA and YSYEKL. Deletions cut 3 bases from V and 5 bases from J, with 21 bases between. The CDR3 totals 17 residues. This CDR3 is CASSQALSSGGVDTQYF. The CDR3 DNA follows: TGCGCCAGCAGCCAGGCCCTCAGTAGCGGAGGGGTAGATACGCAGTATTTT.

The rearrangement links TRBV27 to TRBJ1-1, with TRBD1 matching over 7 bases. Germline CDR1 MNHEY, CDR2 SMNVEV (reference sequence). V trimming: 5 bases; J trimming: 7 bases; junction bases outside the gene matches: 7. This CDR3 region has 13 residues. DNA for the CDR3: TGTGCCAGCAGTCGGGGGACAGCTCGTGAAGCTTTCTTT. Translating gives CASSRGTAREAFF.

V gene TRBV28 combines with J gene TRBJ1-5, with D maybe TRBD1 (5 bases). The germline V gene encodes CDR1 MDHEN and CDR2 SYDVKM. V was trimmed by 2 bases and J by 5 bases, leaving 13 bases between them. The length of the CDR3 is 15 residues. CDR3 sequence (DNA): TGTGCCAGCAGTTTAGTGACAGTTCTTTATCAGCCCCAGCATTTT. Translation gives CASSLVTVLYQPQHF.

CDR3 protein: CASSLAGVAGGRHEQFF. The CDR3 DNA reads TGTGCCAGCAGCTTAGCGGGCGTAGCGGGAGGGAGGCATGAGCAGTTCTTC. This rearrangement joins TRBV7-8 to TRBJ2-1; 11 bases line up with TRBD2. V lost 0 bases and J lost 8; bases outside the gene matches: 9. The CDR3 consists of 17 residues. Germline V gene sequence: CDR1 SGHVS, CDR2 FQNEAQ. Full variable domain (outside the CDR3, taken from reference TRBV7-8 and TRBJ2-1): GAGVSQSPRYKVAKRGQDVALRCDPISGHVSLFWYQQALGQGPEFLTYFQNEAQLDKSGLPSDRFFAERPEGSVSTLKIQRTQQEDSAVYLCASSLAGVAGGRHEQFFGPGTRLTVL.

V usage is TRBV28 and J usage is TRBJ2-3; 9 bases are a match to TRBD2. Looked up from germline, CDR1 is MDHEN and CDR2 is SYDVKM. V lost 6 bases, J lost 0 bases, and 4 bases stayed unmatched. The CDR3 is 15 residues long. The CDR3 here is CASRLLAGSTDTQYF. CDR3 bases: TGTGCCAGCAGGCTACTAGCGGGTAGCACAGATACGCAGTATTTT.

The chain joins TRBV7-3 to TRBJ1-3, with D perhaps TRBD1 (5 bases). This CDR3 is built from 15 residues. Germline loops: CDR1 SGHTA, CDR2 FQGTGA. V dropped 5 bases and J dropped 0 bases, with 11 bases sitting between them. The CDR3 DNA sequence: TGTGCCAGCAGCCGAGACGGGGGCTCTGGAAACACCATATATTTT. Translated: CASSRDGGSGNTIYF.

The V gene is TRBV18, the J gene TRBJ2-3; TRBD1 matches at 8 bases. This CDR3 is built from 15 residues. Germline CDR1 is KGHSH and CDR2 is LQKENI. The junction had 2 bases not matched to a gene; V was cut back by 3 bases and J by 0 bases. In DNA form, the CDR3 reads TGTGCCAGCTCACCCGGGACAGGTAGCACAGATACGCAGTATTTT. Encoded protein: CASSPGTGSTDTQYF.

The chain recombines TRBV5-8 with TRBJ1-2; 8 bases map to TRBD1. In germline, CDR1 is SGHTS, CDR2 YDEGEE. The CDR3 length is 14 residues. V trimming: 4 bases; J trimming: 5 bases; junction bases outside the gene matches: 7. The DNA of the CDR3 is TGTGCCAGCAGCCCGGACAGGGTCCGATATGGCTACACCTTC. The encoded protein is CASSPDRVRYGYTF.

This clone qualifies as medium-sized. The chain employs TRBV7-9 and TRBJ1-2; D ambiguous. Germline V gives CDR1 SEHNR, CDR2 FQNEAQ (reference sequence). This CDR3 has 16 amino acids. The V end was cut by 5 bases, the J end by 4 bases, with 20 bases between. The chain's CDR3 is CASSDYRAPGGYGYTF. The CDR3 nucleotides read TGTGCCAGCAGCGACTACCGGGCCCCGGGTGGCTATGGCTACACCTTC.

The J gene is TRBJ1-1, the V gene TRBV5-1, with unresolved D. CDR1 is SGHRS and CDR2 is YFSETQ in the germline V gene. The CDR3 runs 15 residues. The V end lost 4 bases, the J end lost 1 base, and 14 bases lay between the germline ends. CDR3 region: CASSAHGAENTEAFF. CDR3 in DNA: TGCGCCAGCAGCGCGCACGGAGCGGAGAACACTGAAGCTTTCTTT.

This chain connects TRBV9 to TRBJ2-7; D unclear. Trimming took 3 bases from V and 0 from J, leaving 16 bases between them. The CDR3 spans 16 residues. The germline gives CDR1 SGDLS, CDR2 YYNGEE. The CDR3 here is CASSDDLASSSYEQYF. The CDR3 DNA is TGTGCCAGCAGCGATGACTTAGCTTCGAGCTCCTACGAGCAGTACTTC.

The chain joins TRBV19 to TRBJ1-2; 10 bases match TRBD1. V shed 8 bases and J 8 bases; nucleotides not matched to a gene: 8. The CDR3 consists of 13 residues. Germline V gene sequence: CDR1 LNHDA, CDR2 SQIVND (reference sequence). In nucleotides, the CDR3 is TGTGCCAGTGATTACGGGACAGGGGTAGGCTACACCTTC. It specifies CASDYGTGVGYTF.

This chain uses TRBV19 with TRBJ1-1; the D gene is possibly TRBD1 (5 bases). The CDR3 sequence is 15 residues long. The germline V gene encodes CDR1 LNHDA and CDR2 SQIVND (reference sequence). Trimming pared 6 bases from V and 0 bases from J, leaving 14 bases between. The CDR3 region has the DNA TGTGCCAGTAGCGAACCGGACAAATTGAACACTGAAGCTTTCTTT. As protein: CASSEPDKLNTEAFF.

The chain employs TRBV4-1 and TRBJ1-2; D unresolved. This CDR3 has 13 residues. V lost 0 bases and J 7 bases, leaving 9 bases between the germline ends. Germline V CDR1 and CDR2: MGHRA, YSYEKL. CDR3 protein: CASSQDNEVGYTF. CDR3 coding DNA: TGCGCCAGCAGCCAAGATAATGAGGTTGGCTACACCTTC.